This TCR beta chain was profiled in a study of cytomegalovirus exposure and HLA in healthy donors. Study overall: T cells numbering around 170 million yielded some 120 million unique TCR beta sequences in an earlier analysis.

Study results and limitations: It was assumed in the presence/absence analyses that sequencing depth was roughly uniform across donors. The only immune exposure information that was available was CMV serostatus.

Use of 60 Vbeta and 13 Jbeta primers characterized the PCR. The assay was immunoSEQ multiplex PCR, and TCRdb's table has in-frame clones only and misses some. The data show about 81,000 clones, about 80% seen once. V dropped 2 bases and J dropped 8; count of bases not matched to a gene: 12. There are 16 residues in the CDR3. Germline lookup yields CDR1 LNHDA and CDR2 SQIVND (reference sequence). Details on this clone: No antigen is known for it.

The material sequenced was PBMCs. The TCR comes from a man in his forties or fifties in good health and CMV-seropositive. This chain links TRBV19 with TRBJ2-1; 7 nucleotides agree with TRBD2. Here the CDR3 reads CASSIIGGSNHDEQFF. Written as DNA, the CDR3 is TGTGCCAGTAGTATAATCGGCGGGAGTAACCACGATGAGCAGTTCTTC.